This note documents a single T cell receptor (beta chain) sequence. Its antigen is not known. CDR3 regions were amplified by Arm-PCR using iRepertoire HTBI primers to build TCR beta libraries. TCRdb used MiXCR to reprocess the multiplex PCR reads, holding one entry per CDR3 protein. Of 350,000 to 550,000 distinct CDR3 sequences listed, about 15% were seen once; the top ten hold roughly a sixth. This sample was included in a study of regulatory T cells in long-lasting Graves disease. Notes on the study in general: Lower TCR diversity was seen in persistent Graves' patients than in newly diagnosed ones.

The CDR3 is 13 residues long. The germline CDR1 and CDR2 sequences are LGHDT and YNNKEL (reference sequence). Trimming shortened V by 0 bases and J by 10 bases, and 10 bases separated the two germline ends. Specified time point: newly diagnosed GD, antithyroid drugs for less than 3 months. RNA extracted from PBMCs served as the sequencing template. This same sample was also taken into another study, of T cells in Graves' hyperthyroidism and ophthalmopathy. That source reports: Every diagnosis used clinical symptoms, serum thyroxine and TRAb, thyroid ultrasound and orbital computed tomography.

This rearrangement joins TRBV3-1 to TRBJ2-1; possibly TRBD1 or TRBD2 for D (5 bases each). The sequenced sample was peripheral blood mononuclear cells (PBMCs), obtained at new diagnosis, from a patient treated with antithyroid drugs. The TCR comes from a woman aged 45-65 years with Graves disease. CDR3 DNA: TGTGCCAGCAGCCAAGAGGGGGATCTCGAGCAGTTCTTC. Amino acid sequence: CASSQEGDLEQFF.